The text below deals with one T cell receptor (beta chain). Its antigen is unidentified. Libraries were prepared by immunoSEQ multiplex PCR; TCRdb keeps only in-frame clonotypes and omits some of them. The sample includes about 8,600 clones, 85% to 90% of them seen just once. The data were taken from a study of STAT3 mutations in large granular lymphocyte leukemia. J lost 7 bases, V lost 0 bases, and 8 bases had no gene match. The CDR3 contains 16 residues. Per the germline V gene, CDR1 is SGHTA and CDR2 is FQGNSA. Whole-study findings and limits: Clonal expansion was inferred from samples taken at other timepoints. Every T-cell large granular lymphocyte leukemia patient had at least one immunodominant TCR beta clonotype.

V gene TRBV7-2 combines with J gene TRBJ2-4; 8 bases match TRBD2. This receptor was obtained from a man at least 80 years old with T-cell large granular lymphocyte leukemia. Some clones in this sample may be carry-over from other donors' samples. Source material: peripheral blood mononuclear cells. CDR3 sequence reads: CASSLAGGGPGNIQYF. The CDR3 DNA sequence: TGTGCCAGCAGCTTAGCCGGGGGGGGGCCGGGGAACATTCAGTACTTC.